The 27 T cell receptor beta chains in this list originate from one sample, sequenced in a study of regulatory T cells in long-lasting Graves disease. Through Arm-PCR of CDR3 regions and iRepertoire HTBI primers, TCR beta libraries were built. Each CDR3 protein gets one entry after TCRdb re-called the multiplex PCR reads with MiXCR. The sample yields 200,000 to 250,000 distinct CDR3 sequences, 20% seen once. Time point specified: newly diagnosed GD, antithyroid drugs for less than 3 months. Scientists built the TCR library using RNA that was extracted from PBMCs. Source: peripheral blood mononuclear cells (PBMCs), taken at new diagnosis, from a patient treated with antithyroid drugs. All receptors come from a female donor with Graves disease.

In this sample, this clonotype turned up many times. J is TRBJ1-2 and V is TRBV5-1; perhaps TRBD1 as D (5 bases). This CDR3 is built from 14 residues. The V end lost 1 base, the J end lost 6 bases, and 13 bases lay between the germline ends. CDR1 and CDR2 from the germline V gene are SGHRS and YFSETQ. Here the CDR3 reads CASSLTWGRDGYTF. In DNA, the CDR3 is TGCGCCAGCAGCTTGACTTGGGGGAGGGATGGCTACACCTTC.

This clonotype was counted many times. The chain carries TRBV4-3 and TRBJ2-7; no reliable D call. CDR3 length: 15 residues. The germline V gene has CDR1 LGHNA and CDR2 YSLEER. Trimming shortened V by 2 bases and J by 2 bases, and 13 bases separated the two germline ends. For the CDR3, the DNA is TGCGCCAGCAGCCAAACCTCCCGACGGACCTACGAGCAGTACTTC. Its translation: CASSQTSRRTYEQYF.

This chain joins TRBV19 and TRBJ2-1, with D possibly matching TRBD1 (6 bases). V lost 4 bases and J 8 bases, leaving 12 bases between the germline ends. The CDR3 runs to 13 residues. Germline CDR1 reads LNHDA; CDR2 reads SQIVND (reference sequence). The CDR3 here is CASSTTGIDEQFF. The CDR3 DNA reads TGTGCCAGTAGTACAACAGGGATCGATGAGCAGTTCTTC.

This clonotype was observed at least ten times. The chain employs TRBV5-4 and TRBJ2-3; 9 nucleotides agree with TRBD2. Per germline, CDR1 SGHNT and CDR2 YYREEE (reference sequence). The ends lost 3 bases at V and 3 bases at J; junction bases unmatched: 11. The CDR3 spans 17 residues. For the CDR3, the DNA is TGTGCCAGCAGCTCGTTAACGGCGGGGGGGTTAACAGATACGCAGTATTTT. Protein product: CASSSLTAGGLTDTQYF.

The rearrangement uses TRBV14 and TRBJ1-2, with D possibly TRBD1 on 5 matching bases. CDR1 is SGHDN and CDR2 is FVKESK in the germline V gene. The CDR3 contains 12 residues. Trimming cost V 1 base and J 10 bases, with 10 bases left between them. The CDR3 is CASSQGGSLYTF. CDR3 sequence (DNA): TGTGCCAGCAGCCAAGGGGGGTCCCTCTACACCTTC.

The rearrangement joins TRBV28 to TRBJ2-7; D tentatively reads TRBD1 or TRBD2 (6 bases each). CDR1 and CDR2 from the germline V gene are MDHEN and SYDVKM. This CDR3 has 14 residues. The ends were cut back, 3 bases at V and 3 bases at J, with 12 bases in the middle. In DNA form, the CDR3 reads TGTGCCAGCAGTTTGCGGGAACAGGGCTACGAGCAGTACTTC. Its translation is CASSLREQGYEQYF.

The V call is TRBV12-3 or TRBV12-4, the J call TRBJ2-7; maybe TRBD1 (5 bases). The CDR3 length is 14 residues. V was clipped by 6 bases and J by 2 bases, with 14 bases between them. CDR3 bases: TGTGCCAGCAGCCCGACAGCCCCTACCTACGAGCAGTACTTC. It specifies CASSPTAPTYEQYF.

This clonotype has at least ten counts. This rearrangement joins TRBV7-9 to TRBJ1-2; D is ambiguous. The CDR3 loop spans 13 amino acids. Trimming left V 5 bases short and J 8 bases short, with 15 bases between. CDR1 and CDR2 (germline): SEHNR, FQNEAQ (reference sequence). The DNA for the CDR3 is TGTGCCAGCAGCGCGGACGGCCGGGTCGGCTACACCTTC. Its translation: CASSADGRVGYTF.

V and J are TRBV5-1 and TRBJ1-2; unclear D gene. The V end was cut by 4 bases, the J end by 1 base, with 17 bases between. Per germline, CDR1 SGHRS and CDR2 YFSETQ. This CDR3 has 16 amino acids. Here the CDR3 reads CASSLLVGRNNYGYTF. The CDR3 DNA is TGCGCCAGCAGCCTACTGGTTGGCAGGAATAACTATGGCTACACCTTC.

At least ten counts were recorded for this clonotype. The J gene is TRBJ1-1, the V gene TRBV20-1; D is possibly TRBD1 (6 bases). Germline CDR1 reads DFQATT; CDR2 reads SNEGSKA (reference sequence). This CDR3 has 14 residues. CDR3 DNA sequence: TGCGTTCCCAAGAGGGGGGGTATGAACACTGAAGCTTTCTTT. Translated, it gives CVPKRGGMNTEAFF.

This clonotype has a count of ten or more. This chain joins TRBV7-2 and TRBJ2-3, with TRBD2 identical over 11 bases. The germline gives CDR1 SGHTA, CDR2 FQGNSA. This CDR3 has 15 amino acids. After removal of 6 bases from V and 4 bases from J, the junction contained 6 bases not matched to a gene. CDR3 DNA: TGTGCCAGCAGACTACTAGCGGGAGTCGCAGATACGCAGTATTTT. Translation: CASRLLAGVADTQYF. Using reference TRBV7-2 and TRBJ2-3 for the parts outside the CDR3, the full variable domain is GAGVSQSPSNKVTEKGKDVELRCDPISGHTALYWYRQSLGQGLEFLIYFQGNSAPDKSGLPSDRFSAERTGGSVSTLTIQRTQQEDSAVYLCASRLLAGVADTQYFGPGTRLTVL.

In its sample, this clonotype was seen many times. The chain links TRBV6-1 to TRBJ2-2; either TRBD1 or TRBD2 may supply D (5 bases each). Germline V lookup: CDR1 MNHNS, CDR2 SASEGT. CDR3 length equals 16 residues. V was clipped by 6 bases and J by 2 bases, with 16 bases between them. For the CDR3, the DNA is TGTGCCAGCAGACAAGGGGACCGGGTAAACACCGGGGAGCTGTTTTTT. Encoded protein: CASRQGDRVNTGELFF.

This clonotype was counted many times. The rearrangement uses TRBV29-1 and TRBJ2-5; unclear D gene. V was pared by 7 bases and J by 4 bases, with 7 bases between. From germline, CDR1 is SQVTM and CDR2 ANQGSEA. The CDR3 extends over 10 amino acids. The CDR3 spells CSGKGETQYF. DNA of the CDR3: TGCAGCGGAAAGGGAGAGACCCAGTACTTC.

The V and J genes are TRBV4-1 and TRBJ2-1, with D possibly matching TRBD1 (6 bases). CDR1 is MGHRA and CDR2 is YSYEKL in the germline V gene. This CDR3 is 14 amino acids long. Trimming took off 4 bases at V and 7 bases at J, with 14 bases between the two ends. CDR3 region: CASSPRGRGNEQFF. CDR3 nucleotides: TGCGCCAGCAGCCCGAGGGGCAGGGGAAATGAGCAGTTCTTC.

In this sample, this clonotype turned up many times. The chain joins TRBV6-2 or TRBV6-3 to TRBJ2-3, with unresolved D. The CDR3 has 17 amino acids. Germline lookup yields CDR1 MNHEY and CDR2 SVGEGT. V was pared by 7 bases and J by 4 bases, with 24 bases between. The CDR3 region has the DNA TGTGCCAGCAACCCACCCGCTGGGCGAGGAGAACCAGATACGCAGTATTTT. It codes for CASNPPAGRGEPDTQYF.

This clonotype was seen only a few times. This chain connects TRBV28 to TRBJ2-6; weak D call: TRBD2 (6 bases). Germline values: CDR1 MDHEN, CDR2 SYDVKM. There are 16 residues in the CDR3. Trimming shortened V by 5 bases and J by 1 base, and 12 bases separated the two germline ends. The CDR3 sequence is CASSPGVVSGANVLTF. CDR3 bases: TGTGCCAGCAGTCCGGGGGTGGTTTCTGGGGCCAACGTCCTGACTTTC.

This clonotype was counted ten times or more. The chain is built from TRBV11-3 and TRBJ2-5, with D possibly matching TRBD1 (8 bases). CDR1 is SGHNT, CDR2 YENEEA, per germline. The V and J ends lost 4 bases and 4 bases respectively, with 16 bases between them. The CDR3 is 15 residues long. The CDR3 bases are TGTGCCAGCAGCTCCACAGGGGGGGGCGGAGAGACCCAGTACTTC. Translation: CASSSTGGGGETQYF.

In this sample, this clonotype is medium-sized. This chain connects TRBV7-9 to TRBJ2-5; a weak D match, TRBD2 (5 bases). CDR3 length equals 16 residues. Germline loops: CDR1 SEHNR, CDR2 FQNEAQ (reference sequence). V lost 3 bases and J 9 bases, leaving 23 bases between the germline ends. The CDR3 nucleotides are TGTGCCAGCAGCTTCCAGGCCCGGGTCGGCGACGGGGCCCAGTACTTC. Protein product: CASSFQARVGDGAQYF.

This clonotype was detected only a few times. The rearrangement joins TRBV29-1 to TRBJ1-1; D remains ambiguous. Germline V CDR1 and CDR2: SQVTM, ANQGSEA. V was clipped by 0 bases and J by 4 bases, with 12 bases between them. The CDR3 loop spans 14 amino acids. The CDR3 is CSVEEVMGSTEAFF. The CDR3 nucleotides are TGCAGCGTTGAAGAAGTAATGGGGTCCACTGAAGCTTTCTTT.

J is TRBJ2-7 and V is TRBV5-6; D remains ambiguous. Between the trimmed V and J ends, which lost 2 bases and 0 bases, there was a span of 12 bases. Germline CDR1 SGHDT, CDR2 YYEEEE. The CDR3 sequence is 15 residues long. This chain's CDR3 is CASSLVFGRSYEQYF. The CDR3 region has the DNA TGTGCCAGCAGCTTAGTCTTCGGCCGCTCCTACGAGCAGTACTTC. The whole variable domain, remainder taken from reference TRBV5-6 and TRBJ2-7, is DAGVTQSPTHLIKTRGQQVTLRCSPKSGHDTVSWYQQALGQGPQFIFQYYEEEERQRGNFPDRFSGHQFPNYSSELNVNALLLGDSALYLCASSLVFGRSYEQYFGPGTRLTVT.

The table lists this clonotype with many counts. The chain uses TRBV18 and TRBJ2-7; a weak D match, TRBD2 (5 bases). CDR1 KGHSH and CDR2 LQKENI come from the germline V gene. The CDR3 contains 12 residues. With 3 bases removed from V and 5 bases from J, the gap between germline ends came to 8 bases. CDR3 residues: CASSPDGDEQYF. CDR3 coding DNA: TGTGCCAGCTCACCGGACGGGGACGAGCAGTACTTC.

The genes are TRBV5-4 and TRBJ2-2, with 7 positions matching TRBD2. CDR1 is SGHNT, CDR2 YYREEE, per germline (reference sequence). The CDR3 totals 15 residues. Losses at the gene ends were 2 bases for V and 4 bases for J; bases not matched to a gene: 5. For the CDR3, the DNA is TGTGCCAGCAGCTTTGCGGGAGACGTCACCGGGGAGCTGTTTTTT. Protein product: CASSFAGDVTGELFF.

The chain recombines TRBV6-2 or TRBV6-3 with TRBJ2-3, with 9 bases aligning to TRBD1. Per germline, CDR1 MNHEY and CDR2 SVGEGT. The CDR3 spans 13 residues. V gave up 8 bases and J gave up 8 bases; unmatched junction bases: 8. This CDR3 reads CASSGQGPGTQYF. The CDR3 coding sequence is TGTGCCAGCTCGGGACAGGGTCCAGGTACGCAGTATTTT.

This clonotype occurred many times. The V and J genes are TRBV7-2 and TRBJ1-6; 8 bases are a match to TRBD1. V trimming: 11 bases; J trimming: 7 bases; junction bases outside the gene matches: 4. This CDR3 spans 12 amino acids. Germline CDR1 is SGHTA and CDR2 is FQGNSA. The CDR3 DNA is TGTGCCGGAGGGACAGGAAATTCACCCCTCCACTTT. Encoded protein: CAGGTGNSPLHF.

In this sample, this clonotype turned up many times. The chain combines TRBV11-3 with TRBJ2-5; D remains ambiguous. Per the germline V gene, CDR1 is SGHNT and CDR2 is YENEEA. V gave up 3 bases and J gave up 4 bases, with 6 bases separating them. The CDR3 is made up of 12 amino acids. The CDR3 reads CASSFAGETQYF. The CDR3 nucleotides read TGTGCCAGCAGCTTCGCCGGAGAGACCCAGTACTTC.

Worth noting for this clonotype: This is likely an artifact of a read error, given a far larger clone one base away. This sequence joins TRBV2 and TRBJ2-1; perhaps D is TRBD1 or TRBD2 (5 bases each). Between the trimmed V and J ends, which lost 7 bases and 10 bases, there was a span of 20 bases. Germline values: CDR1 SNHLY, CDR2 FYNNEI. The CDR3 is 14 residues long. This chain's CDR3 is CASTPRQGDYEQFF. For the CDR3, the DNA is TGTGCCAGCACTCCCCGGCAGGGCGACTACGAGCAGTTCTTC. Full variable domain (rest looked up from reference TRBV2 and TRBJ2-1): EPEVTQTPSHQVTQMGQEVILRCVPISNHLYFYWYRQILGQKVEFLVSFYNNEISEKSEIFDDQFSVERPDGSNFTLKIRSTKLEDSAMYFCASTPRQGDYEQFFGPGTRLTVL.

The sample holds many counts of this clonotype. The gene calls are TRBV20-1 and TRBJ1-6; tentatively, D is TRBD1 (5 bases). Germline CDR1 is DFQATT and CDR2 is SNEGSKA (reference sequence). V was pared by 2 bases and J by 11 bases, with 25 bases between. This CDR3 is 17 amino acids long. The chain's CDR3 is CSARRPGRSEGRTPLHF. CDR3 bases: TGCAGTGCTAGACGGCCGGGGCGATCCGAGGGAAGGACACCCCTCCACTTT.